This T cell receptor beta chain was identified in a study of blood T cell repertoires in COVID-19. Study in general: COVID-19 samples from acute and convalescent phases originated in the United States, Italy and Spain. T cells, B-cell-depleted T cells, or PBMCs provided the cDNA or gDNA that served as material.

With V trimmed by 2 bases and J by 3 bases, 4 bases remained unmatched. The CDR3 spans 14 residues. Germline loops: CDR1 SEHNR, CDR2 FQNEAQ (reference sequence). This clone was found a few times. Study processing details: Amplified reference gene primers provided the basis for estimating nucleated cell counts. TCRdb's table, derived via immunoSEQ multiplex PCR, lists solely in-frame clones and lacks some. The DNA gave D and trimming, while V, J and clone size come from that table. This sample has about 60,000 clones, with about 90% found just once. The receptor was derived from a woman older than 75 with active COVID-19. The chain recombines TRBV7-9 with TRBJ2-7; 7 positions match TRBD1. The sample was peripheral blood. CDR3 sequence reads: CASSLKGQNYEQYF. The CDR3 DNA sequence: TGTGCCAGCAGCTTAAAGGGACAGAACTACGAGCAGTACTTC.